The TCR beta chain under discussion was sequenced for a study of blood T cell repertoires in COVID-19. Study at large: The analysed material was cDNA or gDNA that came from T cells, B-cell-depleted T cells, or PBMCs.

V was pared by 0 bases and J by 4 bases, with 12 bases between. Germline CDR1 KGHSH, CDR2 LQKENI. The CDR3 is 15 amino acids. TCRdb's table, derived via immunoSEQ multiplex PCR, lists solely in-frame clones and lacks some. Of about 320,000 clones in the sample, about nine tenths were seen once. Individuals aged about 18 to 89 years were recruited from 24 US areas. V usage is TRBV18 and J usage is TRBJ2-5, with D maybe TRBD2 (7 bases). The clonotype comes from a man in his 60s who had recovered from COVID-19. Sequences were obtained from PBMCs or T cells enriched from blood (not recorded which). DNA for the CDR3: TGTGCCAGCTCACCACCGGGGGGGGCCTCAGAGACCCAGTACTTC. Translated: CASSPPGGASETQYF.